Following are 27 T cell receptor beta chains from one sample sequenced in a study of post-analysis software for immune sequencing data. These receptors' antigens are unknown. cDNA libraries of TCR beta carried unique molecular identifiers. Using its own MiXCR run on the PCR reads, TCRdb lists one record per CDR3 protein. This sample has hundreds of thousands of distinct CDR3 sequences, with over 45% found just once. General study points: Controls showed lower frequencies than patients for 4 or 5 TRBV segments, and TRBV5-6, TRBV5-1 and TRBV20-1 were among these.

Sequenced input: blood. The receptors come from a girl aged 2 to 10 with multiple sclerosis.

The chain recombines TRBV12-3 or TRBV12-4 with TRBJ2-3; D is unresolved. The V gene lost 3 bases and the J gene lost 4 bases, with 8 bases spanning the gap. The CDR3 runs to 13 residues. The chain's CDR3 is CASSFPGPDTQYF. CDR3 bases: TGTGCCAGCAGTTTCCCCGGGCCAGATACGCAGTATTTT.

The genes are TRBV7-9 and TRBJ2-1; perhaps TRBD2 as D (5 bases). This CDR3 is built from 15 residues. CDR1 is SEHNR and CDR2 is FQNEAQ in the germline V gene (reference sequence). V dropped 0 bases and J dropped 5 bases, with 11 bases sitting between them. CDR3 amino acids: CASSLARGKNNEQFF. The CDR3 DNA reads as TGTGCCAGCAGCTTAGCGCGAGGGAAGAACAATGAGCAGTTCTTC.

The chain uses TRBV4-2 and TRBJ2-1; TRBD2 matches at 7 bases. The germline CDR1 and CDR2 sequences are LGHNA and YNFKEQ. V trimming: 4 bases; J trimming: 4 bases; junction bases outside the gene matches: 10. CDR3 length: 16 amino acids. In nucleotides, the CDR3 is TGTGCCAGCAGCCCCCCCTCGCCGGGAGGATACAATGAGCAGTTCTTC. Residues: CASSPPSPGGYNEQFF.

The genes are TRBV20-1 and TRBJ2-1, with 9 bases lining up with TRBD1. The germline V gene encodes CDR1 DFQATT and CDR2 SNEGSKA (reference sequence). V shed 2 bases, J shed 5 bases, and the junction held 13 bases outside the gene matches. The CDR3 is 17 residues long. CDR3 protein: CSARSPQQGAGDNEQFF. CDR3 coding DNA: TGCAGTGCTAGATCTCCCCAACAGGGGGCAGGGGACAATGAGCAGTTCTTC.

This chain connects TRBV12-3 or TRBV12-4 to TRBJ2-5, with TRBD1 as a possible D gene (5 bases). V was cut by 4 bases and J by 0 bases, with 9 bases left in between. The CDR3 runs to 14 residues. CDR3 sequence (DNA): TGTGCCAGCAGTTGGGGCGGAAACCAAGAGACCCAGTACTTC. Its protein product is CASSWGGNQETQYF.

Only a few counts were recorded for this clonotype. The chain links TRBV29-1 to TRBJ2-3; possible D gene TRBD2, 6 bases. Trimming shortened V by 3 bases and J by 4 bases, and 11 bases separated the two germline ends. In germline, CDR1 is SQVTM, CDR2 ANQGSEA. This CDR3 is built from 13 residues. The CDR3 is CSVERGVADTQYF. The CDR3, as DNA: TGCAGCGTTGAGCGCGGGGTCGCAGATACGCAGTATTTT.

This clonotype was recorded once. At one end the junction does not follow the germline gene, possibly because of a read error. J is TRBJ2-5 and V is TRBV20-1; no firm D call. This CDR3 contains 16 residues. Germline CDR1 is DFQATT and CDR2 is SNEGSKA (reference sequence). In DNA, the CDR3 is TGCAGTGTTGAAGGTTCGTTTTCGGGCTACCAAGAGACCCGGTACTTC. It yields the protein CSVEGSFSGYQETRYF.

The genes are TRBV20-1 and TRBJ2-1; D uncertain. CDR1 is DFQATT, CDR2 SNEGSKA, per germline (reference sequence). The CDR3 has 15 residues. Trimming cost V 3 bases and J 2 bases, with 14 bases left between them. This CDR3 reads CSASLGPYPYNEQFF. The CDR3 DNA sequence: TGCAGTGCTAGTCTGGGCCCTTACCCCTACAATGAGCAGTTCTTC.

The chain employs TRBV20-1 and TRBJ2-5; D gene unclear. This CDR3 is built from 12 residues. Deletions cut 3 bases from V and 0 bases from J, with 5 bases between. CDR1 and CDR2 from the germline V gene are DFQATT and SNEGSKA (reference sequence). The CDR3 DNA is TGCAGTGCTAGGGTGTACCAAGAGACCCAGTACTTC. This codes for CSARVYQETQYF.

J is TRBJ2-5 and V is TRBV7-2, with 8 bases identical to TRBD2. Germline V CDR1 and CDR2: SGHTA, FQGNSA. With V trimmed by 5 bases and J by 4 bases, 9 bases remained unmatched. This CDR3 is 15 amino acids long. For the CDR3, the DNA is TGTGCCAGCAGCCCCGGGACCGGGAGGGCAGAGACCCAGTACTTC. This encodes CASSPGTGRAETQYF.

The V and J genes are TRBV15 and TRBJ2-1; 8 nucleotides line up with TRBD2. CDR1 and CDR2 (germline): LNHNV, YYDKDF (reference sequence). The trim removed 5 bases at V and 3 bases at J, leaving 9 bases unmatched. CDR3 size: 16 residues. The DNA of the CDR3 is TGTGCCACCAGCGCCAGGCAGCGGGAGTTCTACAATGAGCAGTTCTTC. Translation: CATSARQREFYNEQFF.

The CDR3: CSADGTSTYEQYF. In DNA form, the CDR3 reads TGCAGTGCGGACGGGACATCTACCTACGAGCAGTACTTC. V and J are TRBV20-1 and TRBJ2-7, with D tentatively TRBD1 (6 bases). There are 13 residues in the CDR3. Germline CDR1 DFQATT, CDR2 SNEGSKA (reference sequence). Trimming left V 6 bases short and J 2 bases short, with 14 bases between.

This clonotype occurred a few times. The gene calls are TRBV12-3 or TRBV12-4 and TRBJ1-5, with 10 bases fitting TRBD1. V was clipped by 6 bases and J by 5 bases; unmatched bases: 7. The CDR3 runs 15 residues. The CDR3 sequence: CASSPWTGGHQPQHF. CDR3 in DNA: TGTGCCAGCAGCCCCTGGACAGGGGGGCATCAGCCCCAGCATTTT.

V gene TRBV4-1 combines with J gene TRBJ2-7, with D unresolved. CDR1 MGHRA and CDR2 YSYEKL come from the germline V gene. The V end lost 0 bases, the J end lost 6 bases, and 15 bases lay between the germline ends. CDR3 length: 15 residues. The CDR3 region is CASSQEGTQTVEQYF. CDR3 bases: TGCGCCAGCAGCCAAGAGGGTACCCAGACCGTCGAGCAGTACTTC.

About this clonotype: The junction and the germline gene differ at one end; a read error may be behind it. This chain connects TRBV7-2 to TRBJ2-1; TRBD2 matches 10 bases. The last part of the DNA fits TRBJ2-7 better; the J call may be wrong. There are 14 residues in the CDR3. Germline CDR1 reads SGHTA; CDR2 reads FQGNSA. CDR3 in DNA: TGTGCCTGCAGCTTCAGCGGGGGGGACAATGAGCAGTACTTC. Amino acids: CACSFSGGDNEQYF.

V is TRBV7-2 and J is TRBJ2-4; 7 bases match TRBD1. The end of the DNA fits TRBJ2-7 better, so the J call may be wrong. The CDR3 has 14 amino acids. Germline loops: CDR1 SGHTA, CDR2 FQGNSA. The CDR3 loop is CASSFTLQGYEQYF. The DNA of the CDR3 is TGTGCCAGCAGCTTCACCCTACAGGGGTACGAGCAGTACTTC.

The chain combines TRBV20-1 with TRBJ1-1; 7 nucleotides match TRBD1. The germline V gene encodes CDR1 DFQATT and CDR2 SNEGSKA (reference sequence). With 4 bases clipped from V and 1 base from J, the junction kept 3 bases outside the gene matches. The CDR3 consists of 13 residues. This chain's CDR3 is CSATNRGNTEAFF. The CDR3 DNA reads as TGCAGTGCTACAAACAGGGGGAACACTGAAGCTTTCTTT.

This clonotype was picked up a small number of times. The CDR3 reads CASSSGQTDQETQYF. As DNA, the CDR3 is TGCGCCAGCAGCTCCGGACAGACAGATCAAGAGACCCAGTACTTC. V usage is TRBV5-1 and J usage is TRBJ2-5; the D gene is possibly TRBD1 (6 bases). Germline values: CDR1 SGHRS, CDR2 YFSETQ. Trimming pared 3 bases from V and 2 bases from J, leaving 14 bases between. The CDR3 is 15 amino acids.

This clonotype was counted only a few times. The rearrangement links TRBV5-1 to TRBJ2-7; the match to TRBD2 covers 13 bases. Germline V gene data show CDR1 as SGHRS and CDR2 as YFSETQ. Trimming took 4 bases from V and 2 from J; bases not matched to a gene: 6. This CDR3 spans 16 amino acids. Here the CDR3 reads CASSTPGTSGTYEQYF. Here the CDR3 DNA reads TGCGCCAGCAGCACCCCCGGGACTAGCGGGACCTACGAGCAGTACTTC.

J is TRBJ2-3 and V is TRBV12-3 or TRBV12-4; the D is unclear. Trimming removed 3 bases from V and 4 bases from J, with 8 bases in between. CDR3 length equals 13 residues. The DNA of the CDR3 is TGTGCCAGCAGTTTCTCTCAGCCAGATACGCAGTATTTT. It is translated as CASSFSQPDTQYF.

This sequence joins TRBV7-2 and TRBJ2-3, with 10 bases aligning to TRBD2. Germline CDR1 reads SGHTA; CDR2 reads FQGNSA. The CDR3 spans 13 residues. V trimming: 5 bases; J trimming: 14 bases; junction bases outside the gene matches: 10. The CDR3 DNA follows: TGTGCCAGCAGCGTTAAACTAGCGGGGAAGCTGTATTTT. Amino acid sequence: CASSVKLAGKLYF.

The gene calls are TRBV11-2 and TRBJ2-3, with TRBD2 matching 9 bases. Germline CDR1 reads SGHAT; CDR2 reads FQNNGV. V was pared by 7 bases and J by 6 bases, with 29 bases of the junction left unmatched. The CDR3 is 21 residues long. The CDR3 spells CASINAEGGGVAGGIRDTQYF. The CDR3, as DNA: TGTGCCAGCATCAACGCGGAGGGGGGCGGTGTCGCGGGAGGGATCCGGGATACGCAGTATTTT.

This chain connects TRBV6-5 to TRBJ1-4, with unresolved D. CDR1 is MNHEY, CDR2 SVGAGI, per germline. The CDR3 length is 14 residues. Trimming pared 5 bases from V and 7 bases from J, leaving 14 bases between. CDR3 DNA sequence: TGTGCCAGCAGTCCGAGGGTGTCTTCTGAAAAACTGTTTTTT. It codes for CASSPRVSSEKLFF.

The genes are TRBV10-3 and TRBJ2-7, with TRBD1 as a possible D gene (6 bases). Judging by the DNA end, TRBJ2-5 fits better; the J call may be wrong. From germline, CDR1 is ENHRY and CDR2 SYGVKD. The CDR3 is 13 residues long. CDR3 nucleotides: TGTGCCATCAGGGCAGGGGTAGGAGAGACCCAGTACTTC. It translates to CAIRAGVGETQYF.

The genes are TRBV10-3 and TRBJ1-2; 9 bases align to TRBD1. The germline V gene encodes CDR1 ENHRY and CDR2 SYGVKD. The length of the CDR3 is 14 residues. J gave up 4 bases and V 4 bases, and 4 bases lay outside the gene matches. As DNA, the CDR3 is TGTGCCATCAGTGCCCGGGACAGGGCCTATGGCTACACCTTC. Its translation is CAISARDRAYGYTF.

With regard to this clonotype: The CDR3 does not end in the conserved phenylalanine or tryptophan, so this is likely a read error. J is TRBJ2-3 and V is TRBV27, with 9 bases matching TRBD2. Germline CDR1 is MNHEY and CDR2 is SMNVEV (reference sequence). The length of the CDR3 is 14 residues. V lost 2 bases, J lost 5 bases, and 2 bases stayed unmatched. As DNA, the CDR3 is TGTGCCAGCAGTTTAGCGGGGGGGCTAGATACGCAGTATGTT. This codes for CASSLAGGLDTQYV.

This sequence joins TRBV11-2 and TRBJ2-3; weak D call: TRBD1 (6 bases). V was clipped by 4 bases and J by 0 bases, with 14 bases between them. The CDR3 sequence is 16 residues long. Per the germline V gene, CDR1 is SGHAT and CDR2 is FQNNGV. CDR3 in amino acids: CASSSPTTGSTDTQYF. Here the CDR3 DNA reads TGTGCCAGCAGCTCACCGACTACAGGGAGCACAGATACGCAGTATTTT. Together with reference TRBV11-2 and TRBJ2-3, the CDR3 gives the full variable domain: EAGVAQSPRYKIIEKRQSVAFWCNPISGHATLYWYQQILGQGPKLLIQFQNNGVVDDSQLPKDRFSAERLKGVDSTLKIQPAKLEDSAVYLCASSSPTTGSTDTQYFGPGTRLTVL.